This record looks at one T cell receptor beta chain sequence and its context. J gave up 7 bases and V 8 bases, and 17 bases lay outside the gene matches. The CDR3 is 17 residues long. Germline-derived CDR1 and CDR2 are SGHTA and FQGTGA. The sample comes from a study of blood T cell repertoires in COVID-19. Study in general: Both acute and convalescent COVID-19 samples were obtained from the United States, Italy and Spain. PBMCs, B-cell-depleted T cells, or T cells provided the cDNA or gDNA that made up the material.

Original methodology: Reference gene primer amplification gave estimated nucleated cell counts. Profiling relied on immunoSEQ multiplex PCR, and the TCRdb table lists in-frame clones only, not all of them. V, J and clone size reflect that table, while D and trimming were determined from the DNA. The sample comprises 65,000 to 90,000 clones, 80% to 90% of which are singletons, and roughly 4.8% rests with the top ten. The TCR comes from a woman older than 75 with active or convalescent COVID-19. The chain carries TRBV7-3 and TRBJ2-1; TRBD2 matches at 10 bases. The sample was peripheral blood. CDR3 amino acids: CASASDTSGRAKNEQFF. CDR3 nucleotide sequence: TGTGCCAGCGCCTCAGACACCAGCGGGAGGGCCAAGAATGAGCAGTTCTTC.